The clone carrying this TCR beta chain was counted once. The CDR3 runs to 13 residues. Trimming shortened V by 6 bases and J by 0 bases, and 5 bases separated the two germline ends. Method: immunoSEQ multiplex PCR; TCRdb's copy keeps in-frame clones and lacks some. The table records some 110,000 clones, over 85% of them present only once. The entry originates in a study of control samples from healthy donors and cancer patients. The chain links TRBV12-3 or TRBV12-4 to TRBJ1-4; D uncertain. Sequencing used blood. The receptor's source is a man in his thirties or forties in good health. The CDR3 region is CASRPATNEKLFF. DNA for the CDR3: TGTGCCAGCAGGCCGGCAACTAATGAAAAACTGTTTTTT.